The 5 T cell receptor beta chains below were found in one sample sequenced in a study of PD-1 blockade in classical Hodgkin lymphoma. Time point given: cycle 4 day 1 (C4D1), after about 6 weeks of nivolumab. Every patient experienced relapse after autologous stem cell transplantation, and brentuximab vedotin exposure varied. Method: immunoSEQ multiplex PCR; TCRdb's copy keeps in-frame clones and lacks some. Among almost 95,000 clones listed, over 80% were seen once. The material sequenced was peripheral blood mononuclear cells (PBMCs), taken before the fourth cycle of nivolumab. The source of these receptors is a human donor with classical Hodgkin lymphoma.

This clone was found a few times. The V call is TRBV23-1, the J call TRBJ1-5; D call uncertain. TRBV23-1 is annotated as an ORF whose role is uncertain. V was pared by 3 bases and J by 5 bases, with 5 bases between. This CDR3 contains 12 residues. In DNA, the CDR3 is TGCGCCAGCAGTCAGGGAGATCAGCCCCAGCATTTT. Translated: CASSQGDQPQHF.

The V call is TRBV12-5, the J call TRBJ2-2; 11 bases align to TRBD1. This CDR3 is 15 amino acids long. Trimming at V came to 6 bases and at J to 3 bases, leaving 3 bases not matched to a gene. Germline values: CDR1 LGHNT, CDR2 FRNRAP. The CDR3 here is CASGPGQGDTGELFF. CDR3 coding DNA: TGTGCTAGTGGCCCGGGACAGGGGGACACCGGGGAGCTGTTTTTT.

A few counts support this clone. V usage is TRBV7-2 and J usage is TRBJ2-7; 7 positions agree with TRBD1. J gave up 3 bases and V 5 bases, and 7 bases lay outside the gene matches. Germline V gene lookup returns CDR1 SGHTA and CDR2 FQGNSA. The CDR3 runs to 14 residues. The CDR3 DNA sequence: TGTGCCAGCAGCCCCTCGGGACAGATCTACGAGCAGTACTTC. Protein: CASSPSGQIYEQYF.

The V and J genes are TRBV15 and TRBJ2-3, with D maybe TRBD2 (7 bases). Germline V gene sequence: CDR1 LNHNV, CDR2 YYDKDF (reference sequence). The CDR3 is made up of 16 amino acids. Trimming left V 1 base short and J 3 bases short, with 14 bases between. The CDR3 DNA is TGTGCCACCAGCAGAGGTTCGGGGGGCTGGACAGATACGCAGTATTTT. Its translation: CATSRGSGGWTDTQYF.

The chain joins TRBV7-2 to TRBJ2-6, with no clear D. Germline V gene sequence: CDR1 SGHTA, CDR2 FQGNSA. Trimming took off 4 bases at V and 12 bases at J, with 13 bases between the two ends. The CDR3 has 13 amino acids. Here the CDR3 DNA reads TGTGCCAGCAGCTCTCAAGGGTCCTCCGTCCTGACTTTC. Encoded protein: CASSSQGSSVLTF.